This T cell receptor beta chain stems from a study of T cell repertoires in cytomegalovirus infection. Across the study: In public TCR beta signatures, there were indications of both CMV infection and matching HLA type.

CDR3 size: 11 residues. Trimming stripped 3 bases from V and 6 bases from J, with 8 bases between. Germline CDR1 DFQATT, CDR2 SNEGSKA (reference sequence). This clonotype was detected a few times. What it binds is not known. Notes on the study in general: Individuals carrying CMV plus the relevant HLA were identified by cumulative frequency of public TCR beta families. CMV-specific TCR beta clonotypes restricted by HLA-C were the ones dominating the ex vivo response.

Using its own MiXCR run on the reads, TCRdb lists one record per CDR3 protein. The repertoire has approximately 150,000 distinct CDR3 sequences, about 6.3% of them found once; the top ten carry approximately 18%. This receptor was obtained from a human donor in good health (CMV status not recorded). Some clones in this sample may be carry-over from other donors' samples. The chain has TRBV20-1 and TRBJ1-2; D is uncertain. Sequencing was carried out using PBMCs. This CDR3 reads CSASSGDGYTF. CDR3 DNA sequence: TGCAGTGCTAGTTCGGGTGATGGCTACACCTTC.